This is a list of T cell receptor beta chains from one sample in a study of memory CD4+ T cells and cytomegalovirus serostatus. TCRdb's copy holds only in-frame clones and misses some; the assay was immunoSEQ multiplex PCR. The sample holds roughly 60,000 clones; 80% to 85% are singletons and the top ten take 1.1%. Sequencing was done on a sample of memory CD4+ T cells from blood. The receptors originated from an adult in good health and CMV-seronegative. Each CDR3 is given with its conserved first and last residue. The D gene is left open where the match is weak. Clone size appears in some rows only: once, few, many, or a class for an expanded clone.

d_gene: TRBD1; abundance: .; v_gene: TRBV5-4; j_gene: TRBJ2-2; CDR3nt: TGTGCCAGCAGCTGGGACAGGCCTAACACCGGGGAGCTGTTTTTT; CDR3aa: CASSWDRPNTGELFF
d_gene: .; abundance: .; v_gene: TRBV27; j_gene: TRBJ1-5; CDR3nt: TGTGCCAGCAGTTTATTGCAGGGAGGCCAGCCCCAGCATTTT; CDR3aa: CASSLLQGGQPQHF
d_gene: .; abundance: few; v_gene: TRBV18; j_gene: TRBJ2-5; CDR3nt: TGTGCCAGCTCACCAGGGCTTGGAGAGACCCAGTACTTC; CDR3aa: CASSPGLGETQYF
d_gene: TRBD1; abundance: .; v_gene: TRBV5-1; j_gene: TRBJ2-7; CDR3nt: TGCGCCAGCAGCTCGGGACAGGGGTTCGCCCGTAACTCCTACGAGCAGTACTTC; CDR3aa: CASSSGQGFARNSYEQYF
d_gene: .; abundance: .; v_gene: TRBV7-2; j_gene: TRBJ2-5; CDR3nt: TGTGCCAGCAGCCCCCGGGGGGAGACCCAGTACTTC; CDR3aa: CASSPRGETQYF
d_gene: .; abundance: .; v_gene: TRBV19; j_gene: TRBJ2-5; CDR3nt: TGTGCCAGTAGTAAGTCCCCCTGGGGAGAGACCCAGTACTTC; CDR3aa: CASSKSPWGETQYF
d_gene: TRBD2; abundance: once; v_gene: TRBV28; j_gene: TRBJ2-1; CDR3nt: TGTGCCAGCAGTCCCCTCCAGACTAGCGGGAGCTACAATGAGCAGTTCTTC; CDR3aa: CASSPLQTSGSYNEQFF
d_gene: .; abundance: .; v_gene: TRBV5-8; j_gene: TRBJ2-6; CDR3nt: TGTGCCAGCAGCTTGTATAACTCTGGGGCCAACGTCCTGACTTTC; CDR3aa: CASSLYNSGANVLTF
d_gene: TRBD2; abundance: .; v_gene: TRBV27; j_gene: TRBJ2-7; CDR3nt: TGTGCCAGCAGTTCCGGGACTAGCGGGGGGCCCACCTACGAGCAGTACTTC; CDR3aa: CASSSGTSGGPTYEQYF
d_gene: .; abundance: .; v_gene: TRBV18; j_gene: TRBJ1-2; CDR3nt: TGTGCCAGCTCACCAAGAGGGGATTATGGCTACACCTTC; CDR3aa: CASSPRGDYGYTF
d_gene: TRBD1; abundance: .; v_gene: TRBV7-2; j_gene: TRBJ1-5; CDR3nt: TGTGCCAGCAGCTTAGTAGCCGGACAGGGCCTCAGCAATCAGCCCCAGCATTTT; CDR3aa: CASSLVAGQGLSNQPQHF
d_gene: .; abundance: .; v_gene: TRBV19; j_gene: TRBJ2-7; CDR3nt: TGTGCCAGTAGTGCCCCCGGGGAAGCGAGATACGAGCAGTACTTC; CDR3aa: CASSAPGEARYEQYF
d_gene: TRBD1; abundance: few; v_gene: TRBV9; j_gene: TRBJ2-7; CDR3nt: TGTGCCAGCAGCGTCGGACAGGGTGTCAACGAGCAGTACTTC; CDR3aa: CASSVGQGVNEQYF
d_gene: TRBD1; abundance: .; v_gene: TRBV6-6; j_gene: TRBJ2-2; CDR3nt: TGTGCCAGCAGCACCCGACAGGGGGCTAACACCGGGGAGCTGTTTTTT; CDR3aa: CASSTRQGANTGELFF
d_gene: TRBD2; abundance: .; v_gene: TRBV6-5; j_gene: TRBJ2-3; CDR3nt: TGTGCCAGCAGTAGCGTGGGGGGGGCAGATACGCAGTATTTT; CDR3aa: CASSSVGGADTQYF
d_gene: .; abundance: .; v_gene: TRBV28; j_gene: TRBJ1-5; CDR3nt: TGTGCCAGCAGTTTTGGGACCCGGGGCAATCAGCCCCAGCATTTT; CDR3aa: CASSFGTRGNQPQHF
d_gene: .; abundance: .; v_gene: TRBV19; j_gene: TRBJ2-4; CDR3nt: TGTGCCAGTACTGTATTCGAAGGGAACATTCAGTACTTC; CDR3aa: CASTVFEGNIQYF
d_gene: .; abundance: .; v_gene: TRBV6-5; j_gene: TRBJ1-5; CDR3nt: TGTGCCAGCAGCAAAGGCCCCGTTAACCAGCCCCAGCATTTT; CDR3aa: CASSKGPVNQPQHF
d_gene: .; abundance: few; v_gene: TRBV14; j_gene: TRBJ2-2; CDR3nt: TGTGCCAGCAGCCAAGATTGGGACACCGGGGAGCTGTTTTTT; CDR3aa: CASSQDWDTGELFF
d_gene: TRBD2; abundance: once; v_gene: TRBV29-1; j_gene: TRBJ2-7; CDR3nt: TGCAGCGTTGGGAGCGGGGAACCCTACGAGCAGTACTTC; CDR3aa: CSVGSGEPYEQYF
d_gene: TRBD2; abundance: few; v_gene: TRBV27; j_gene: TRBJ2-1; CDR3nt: TGTGCCAGCACCCTCGAGGGGTCTAGCGGGAGTTTGGTTGAGCAGTTCTTC; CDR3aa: CASTLEGSSGSLVEQFF
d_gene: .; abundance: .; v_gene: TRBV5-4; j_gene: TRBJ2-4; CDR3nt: TGTGCCAGCAGTCTGACCGCGAGCCAAAACATTCAGTACTTC; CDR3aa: CASSLTASQNIQYF
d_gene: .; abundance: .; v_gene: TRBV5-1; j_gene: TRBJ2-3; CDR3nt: TGCGCCAGCAGCTTGTCATCTAGCGGCACAGATACGCAGTATTTT; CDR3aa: CASSLSSSGTDTQYF
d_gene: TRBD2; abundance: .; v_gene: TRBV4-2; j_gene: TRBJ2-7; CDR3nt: TGTGCCAGCAGCCAAGAGGTAGCGGGAACCTACGAGCAGTACTTC; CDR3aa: CASSQEVAGTYEQYF
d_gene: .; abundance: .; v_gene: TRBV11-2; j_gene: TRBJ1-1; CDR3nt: TGTGCCAGCGCACCCAGAAGAGGGGATAACACTGAAGCTTTCTTT; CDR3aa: CASAPRRGDNTEAFF
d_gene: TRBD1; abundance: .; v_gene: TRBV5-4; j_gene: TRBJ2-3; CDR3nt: TGTGCCAGCAGCAACTGGGACAGGCATACAGATACGCAGTATTTT; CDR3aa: CASSNWDRHTDTQYF
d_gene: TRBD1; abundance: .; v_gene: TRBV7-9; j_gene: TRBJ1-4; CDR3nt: TGTGCCAGCAGACCGGGACAGGGGGATCGGGGTGAAAAACTGTTTTTT; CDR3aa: CASRPGQGDRGEKLFF
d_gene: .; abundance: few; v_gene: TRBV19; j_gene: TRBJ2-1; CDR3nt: TGTGCCAGTAGTATTTCCGCTGAGCAGTTCTTC; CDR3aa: CASSISAEQFF
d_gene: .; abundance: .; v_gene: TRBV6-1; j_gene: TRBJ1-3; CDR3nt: TGTGCCAGCAGTGACAATGGTCCTCCAAACACCATATATTTT; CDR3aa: CASSDNGPPNTIYF
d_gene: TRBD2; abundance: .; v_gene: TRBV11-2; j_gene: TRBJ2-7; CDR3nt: TGTGCCAGCAGCTTAAGCTCTAGCGGGAACTACGAGCAGTACTTC; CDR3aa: CASSLSSSGNYEQYF
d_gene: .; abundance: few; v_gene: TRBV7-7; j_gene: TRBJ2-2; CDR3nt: TGTGCCAGCAGCCCGTCCCCGCTCGTCACCGGGGAGCTGTTTTTT; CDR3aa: CASSPSPLVTGELFF
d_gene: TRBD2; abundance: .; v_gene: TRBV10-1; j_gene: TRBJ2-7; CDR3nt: TGCGCCAGCAGTCCGACTAGCGGGTCGTTGGACGAGCAGTACTTC; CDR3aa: CASSPTSGSLDEQYF
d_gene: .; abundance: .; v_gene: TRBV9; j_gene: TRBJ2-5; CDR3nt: TGTGCCAGCAGCGTTACTGACGGAAGTGAGACCCAGTACTTC; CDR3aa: CASSVTDGSETQYF
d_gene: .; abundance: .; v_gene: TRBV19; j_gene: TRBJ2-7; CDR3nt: TGTGCCAGTAGTGGGTGGTCAGGGCCAACTCCCTACGAGCAGTACTTC; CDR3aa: CASSGWSGPTPYEQYF
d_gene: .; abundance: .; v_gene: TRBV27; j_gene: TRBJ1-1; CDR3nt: TGTGCCAGCAGTTGGGGGAAGGGCACTGAAGCTTTCTTT; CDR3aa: CASSWGKGTEAFF
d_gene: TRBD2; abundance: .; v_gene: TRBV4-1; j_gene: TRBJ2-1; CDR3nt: TGCGCCAGCAGCCGGGGAACTAGCGGTAACTACAATGAGCAGTTCTTC; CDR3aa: CASSRGTSGNYNEQFF
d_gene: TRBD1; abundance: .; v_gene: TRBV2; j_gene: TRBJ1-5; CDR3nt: TGTGCCAGCAGTGAAGCTTCCGGGACAGGGTCTTATAGCAATCAGCCCCAGCATTTT; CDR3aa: CASSEASGTGSYSNQPQHF
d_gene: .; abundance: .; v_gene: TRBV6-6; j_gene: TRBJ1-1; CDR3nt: TGTGCCAGCCAGAGTGGGGGGAGCATCCCTGAAGCTTTCTTT; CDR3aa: CASQSGGSIPEAFF
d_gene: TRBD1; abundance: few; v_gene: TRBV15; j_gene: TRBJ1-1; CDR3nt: TGTGCCACCAGGACAGGGAATAGCGTCGCTGAAGCTTTCTTT; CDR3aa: CATRTGNSVAEAFF
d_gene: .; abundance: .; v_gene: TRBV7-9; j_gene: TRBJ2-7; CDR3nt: TGTGCCAGCAGCCCCACCGGTCTGACGCAGTACTTC; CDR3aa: CASSPTGLTQYF
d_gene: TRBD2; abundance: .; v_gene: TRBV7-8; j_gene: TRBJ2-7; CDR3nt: TGTGCCAGCAGCTCGGGAGGACTAGCGGCCTCCTACGAGCAGTACTTC; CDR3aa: CASSSGGLAASYEQYF
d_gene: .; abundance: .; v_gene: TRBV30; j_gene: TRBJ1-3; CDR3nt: TGTGCCTGGGGGACTCTGAAGGGTGGAAACACCATATATTTT; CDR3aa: CAWGTLKGGNTIYF
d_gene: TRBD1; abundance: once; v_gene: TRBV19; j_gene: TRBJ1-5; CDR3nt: TGTGCCAGTATTGGACAGGGGGTTTTTGGTCAGCCCCAGCATTTT; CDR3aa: CASIGQGVFGQPQHF
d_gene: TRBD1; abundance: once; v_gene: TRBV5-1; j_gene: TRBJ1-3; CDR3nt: TGCGCCAGCAGCTTACAGGGGAGCTCTGGAAACACCATATATTTT; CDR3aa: CASSLQGSSGNTIYF
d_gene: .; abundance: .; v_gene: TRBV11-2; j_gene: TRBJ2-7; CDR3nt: TGTGCCAGCAGCCCTGGGGGGAGTCCCTCCTACGAGCAGTACTTC; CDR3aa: CASSPGGSPSYEQYF